The 7 T cell receptor beta chains listed next were all sequenced from one sample in a study of OX40 agonist ivuxolimab in advanced cancers. The table came from immunoSEQ multiplex PCR; TCRdb's copy has only in-frame clones and leaves some out. The sample yields about 87,000 clones, 85% to 90% seen once. The sequencing used CD4+ or CD8+ T cells sorted from blood, collected in a trial of the OX40 agonist ivuxolimab. These TCRs come from an adult with an advanced solid tumor such as melanoma, head and neck, liver or kidney cancer.

This chain joins TRBV4-1 and TRBJ2-2, with D perhaps TRBD2 (5 bases). Germline CDR1 reads MGHRA; CDR2 reads YSYEKL. Trimming shortened V by 3 bases and J by 4 bases, and 12 bases separated the two germline ends. The CDR3 sequence is 15 residues long. The CDR3 coding sequence is TGCGCCAGCAGCCATGTAAGCGGCCTCACCGGGGAGCTGTTTTTT. It encodes CASSHVSGLTGELFF.

The V and J genes are TRBV6-5 and TRBJ2-3, with 13 bases lining up with TRBD2. Germline-derived CDR1 and CDR2 are MNHEY and SVGAGI. The length of the CDR3 is 15 residues. V was pared by 6 bases and J by 5 bases, with 5 bases of the junction left unmatched. CDR3 region: CASRITSGGGDTQYF. The CDR3 DNA follows: TGTGCCAGCAGAATAACTAGCGGGGGGGGAGATACGCAGTATTTT.

The rearrangement joins TRBV7-2 to TRBJ2-1; 8 bases match TRBD2. The V and J ends lost 4 bases and 0 bases, in that order; junction bases with no gene match: 2. Germline loops: CDR1 SGHTA, CDR2 FQGNSA. This CDR3 is built from 15 residues. The CDR3: CASSWSGSSYNEQFF. The CDR3 nucleotides read TGTGCCAGCAGCTGGAGCGGGAGCTCCTACAATGAGCAGTTCTTC.

This chain connects TRBV7-6 to TRBJ1-1, with TRBD1 identical over 8 bases. CDR1 and CDR2 from the germline V gene are SGHVS and FNYEAQ. This CDR3 region has 17 residues. V was pared by 5 bases and J by 2 bases, with 13 bases of the junction left unmatched. Here the CDR3 reads CASSKSGGTGGNTEAFF. CDR3 coding DNA: TGTGCCAGCAGCAAATCCGGGGGGACAGGCGGAAACACTGAAGCTTTCTTT.

The CDR3 nucleotides read TGTGCCAGCAGAGAGGAACAGGGGCTAGCGGGGACTAAGTATTTT. It yields the protein CASREEQGLAGTKYF. The V call is TRBV2, the J call TRBJ2-3, with 9 nucleotides matching TRBD2. Germline loops: CDR1 SNHLY, CDR2 FYNNEI. V shed 6 bases, J shed 13 bases, and the junction held 17 bases outside the gene matches. The CDR3 contains 15 residues.

The chain employs TRBV6-6 and TRBJ1-5; D is undetermined. The CDR3 contains 14 residues. V was pared by 4 bases and J by 0 bases, with 7 bases between. Germline loops: CDR1 MNHNY, CDR2 SVGAGI (reference sequence). The CDR3 nucleotides read TGTGCCAGCAGTTGGCTAGATAGCAATCAGCCCCAGCATTTT. This codes for CASSWLDSNQPQHF.

CDR3 region: CASSRTGRSYEQYF. For the CDR3, the DNA is TGTGCCAGCAGCCGGACAGGGAGATCCTACGAGCAGTACTTC. The chain combines TRBV13 with TRBJ2-7, with 8 positions matching TRBD1. Germline V gene data show CDR1 as PRHDT and CDR2 as FYEKMQ (reference sequence). This CDR3 comprises 14 residues. Trimming took 5 bases from V and 1 from J; bases not matched to a gene: 4.